This TCR beta chain derives from a study of tumor-infiltrating lymphocytes in oesophageal squamous cell carcinoma. Germline V lookup: CDR1 MGHRA, CDR2 YSYEKL. The CDR3 has 16 amino acids. Trimming at V came to 3 bases and at J to 11 bases, leaving 18 bases not matched to a gene. In its sample, this clonotype was seen a few times. Just one base apart from a much larger clone, this may be a read error. Each CDR3 protein is one row after TCRdb ran MiXCR on the PCR reads. The sample holds about 15,000 distinct CDR3 sequences; 45% to 50% are singletons and the top ten take about 15%. This sequence was found in a male donor with esophageal squamous cell carcinoma. Material for sequencing was blood. J is TRBJ2-5 and V is TRBV4-1; 7 bases align to TRBD2. DNA for the CDR3: TGCGCCAGCAGCCACGCGACTAGCCATGTTTTCAATGAGCAGTACTTC. This sequence encodes CASSHATSHVFNEQYF.